This T cell receptor (beta chain) came from a study of T cell repertoires in cytomegalovirus infection. Study-level information: Public TCR beta signatures marked donors with CMV infection and the matching HLA.

Study findings and constraints: Public TCR beta family frequency separated CMV-and-HLA carriers, including in an independent cohort. HLA-C-restricted CMV clonotypes gave the most frequent clonotype in two of eight donors.

Note on this clonotype: The antigen is not known.

Germline trimming cut 4 bases from V and 6 bases from J; bases unmatched to any gene: 11. The CDR3 is 16 amino acids. The germline gives CDR1 KGHDR, CDR2 SFDVKD. One entry per CDR3 protein, called by TCRdb with MiXCR from the reads. The profile shows about 740,000 distinct CDR3 sequences, approximately 34% of them singletons. This clonotype was sampled from a human donor in good health (CMV status not recorded). Some clones in this sample may be carry-over from other donors' samples. Sample: PBMCs. The V gene is TRBV24-1, the J gene TRBJ1-5; 7 bases are a match to TRBD1. The DNA of the CDR3 is TGTGCCACCAGTGAGGGACAGCTCTCGACGGGTCAGCCCCAGCATTTT. It translates to CATSEGQLSTGQPQHF.